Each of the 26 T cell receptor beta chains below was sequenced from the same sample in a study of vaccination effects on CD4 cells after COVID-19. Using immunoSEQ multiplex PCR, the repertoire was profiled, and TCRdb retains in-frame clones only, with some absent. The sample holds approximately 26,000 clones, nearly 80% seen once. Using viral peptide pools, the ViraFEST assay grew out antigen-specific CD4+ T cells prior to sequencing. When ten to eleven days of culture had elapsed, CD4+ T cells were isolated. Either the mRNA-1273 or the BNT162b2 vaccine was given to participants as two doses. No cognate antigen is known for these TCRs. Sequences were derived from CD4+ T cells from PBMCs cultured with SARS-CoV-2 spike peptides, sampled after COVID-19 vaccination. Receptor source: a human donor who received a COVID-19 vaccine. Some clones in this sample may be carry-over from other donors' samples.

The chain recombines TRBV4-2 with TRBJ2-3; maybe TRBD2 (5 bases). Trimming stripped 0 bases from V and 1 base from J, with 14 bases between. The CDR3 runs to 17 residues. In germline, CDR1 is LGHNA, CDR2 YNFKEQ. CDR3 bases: TGTGCCAGCAGCCAAGATCGGGGTTCTTCGGGCACAGATACGCAGTATTTT. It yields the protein CASSQDRGSSGTDTQYF.

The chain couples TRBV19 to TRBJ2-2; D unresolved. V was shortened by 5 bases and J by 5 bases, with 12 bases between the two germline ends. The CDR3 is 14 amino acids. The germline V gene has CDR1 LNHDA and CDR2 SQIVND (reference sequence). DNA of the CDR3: TGTGCCAGTAGTCCCATCCAGAGGACCGGGGAGCTGTTTTTT. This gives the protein CASSPIQRTGELFF.

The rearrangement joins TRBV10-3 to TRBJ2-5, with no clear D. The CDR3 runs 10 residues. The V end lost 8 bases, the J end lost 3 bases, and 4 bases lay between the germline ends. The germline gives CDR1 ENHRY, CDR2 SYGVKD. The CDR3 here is CAIGEETQYF. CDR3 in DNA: TGTGCCATCGGGGAAGAGACCCAGTACTTC.

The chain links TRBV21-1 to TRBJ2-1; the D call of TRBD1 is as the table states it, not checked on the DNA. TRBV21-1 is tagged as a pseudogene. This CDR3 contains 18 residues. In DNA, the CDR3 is TGTGCCAGCAGCAAAGGCCGAGCCGGGACAGGGTTATACAATGAGCAGTTCTTC. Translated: CASSKGRAGTGLYNEQFF.

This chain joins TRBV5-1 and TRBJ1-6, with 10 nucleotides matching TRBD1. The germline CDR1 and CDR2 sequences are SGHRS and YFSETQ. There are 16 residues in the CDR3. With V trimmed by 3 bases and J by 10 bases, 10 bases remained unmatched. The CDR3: CASSSGTGAGGSPLHF. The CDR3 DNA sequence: TGCGCCAGCAGCTCGGGGACAGGGGCTGGTGGGTCACCCCTCCACTTT.

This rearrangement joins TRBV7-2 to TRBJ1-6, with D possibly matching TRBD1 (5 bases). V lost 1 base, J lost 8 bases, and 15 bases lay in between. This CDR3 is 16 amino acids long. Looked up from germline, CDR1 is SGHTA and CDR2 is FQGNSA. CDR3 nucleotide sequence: TGTGCCAGCAGCTTAGGTGGGGGGAGAATCCATTCACCCCTCCACTTT. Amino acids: CASSLGGGRIHSPLHF. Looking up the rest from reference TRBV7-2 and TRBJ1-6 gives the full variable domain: GAGVSQSPSNKVTEKGKDVELRCDPISGHTALYWYRQSLGQGLEFLIYFQGNSAPDKSGLPSDRFSAERTGGSVSTLTIQRTQQEDSAVYLCASSLGGGRIHSPLHFGNGTRLTVT.

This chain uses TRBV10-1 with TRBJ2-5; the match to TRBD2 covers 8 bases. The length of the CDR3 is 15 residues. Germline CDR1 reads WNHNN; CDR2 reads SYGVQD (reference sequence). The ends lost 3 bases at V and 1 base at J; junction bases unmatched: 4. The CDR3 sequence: CASSDQGTSQETQYF. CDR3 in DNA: TGCGCCAGCAGTGATCAGGGGACTAGCCAAGAGACCCAGTACTTC.

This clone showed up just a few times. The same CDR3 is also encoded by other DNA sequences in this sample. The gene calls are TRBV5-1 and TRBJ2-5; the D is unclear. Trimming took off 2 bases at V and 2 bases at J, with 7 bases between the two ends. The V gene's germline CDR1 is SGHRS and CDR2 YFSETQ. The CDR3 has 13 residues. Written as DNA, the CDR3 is TGCGCCAGCAGCTTACCAGAACAAGAGACCCAGTACTTC. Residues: CASSLPEQETQYF.

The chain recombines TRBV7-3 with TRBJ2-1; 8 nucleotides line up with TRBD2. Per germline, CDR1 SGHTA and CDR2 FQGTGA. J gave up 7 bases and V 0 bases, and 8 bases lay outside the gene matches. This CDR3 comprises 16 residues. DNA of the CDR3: TGTGCCAGCAGCTTAACGGGTTCGGGGGGGGCGAATGAGCAGTTCTTC. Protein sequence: CASSLTGSGGANEQFF.

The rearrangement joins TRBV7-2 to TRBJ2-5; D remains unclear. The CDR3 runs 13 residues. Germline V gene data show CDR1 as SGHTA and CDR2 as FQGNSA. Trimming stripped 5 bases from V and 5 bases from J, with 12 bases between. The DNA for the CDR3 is TGTGCCAGCAGCGGTGGGTATCCGGAGACCCAGTACTTC. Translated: CASSGGYPETQYF.

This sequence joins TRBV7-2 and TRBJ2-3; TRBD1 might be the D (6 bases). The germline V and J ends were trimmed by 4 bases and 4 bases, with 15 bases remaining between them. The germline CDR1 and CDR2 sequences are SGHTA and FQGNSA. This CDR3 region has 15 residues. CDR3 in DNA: TGTGCCAGCAGCTCCGGACAGTATGTCGCAGATACGCAGTATTTT. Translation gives CASSSGQYVADTQYF.

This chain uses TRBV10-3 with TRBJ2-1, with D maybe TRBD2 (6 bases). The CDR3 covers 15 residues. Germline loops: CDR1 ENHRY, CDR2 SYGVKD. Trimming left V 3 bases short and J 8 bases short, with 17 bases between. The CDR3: CAISEVRGLKDEQFF. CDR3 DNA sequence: TGTGCCATCAGTGAAGTACGGGGGTTGAAGGATGAGCAGTTCTTC.

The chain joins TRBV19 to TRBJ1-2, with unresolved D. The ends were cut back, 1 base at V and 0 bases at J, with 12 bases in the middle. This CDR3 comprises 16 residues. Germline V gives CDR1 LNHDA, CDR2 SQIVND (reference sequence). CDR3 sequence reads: CASSIGPAITNYGYTF. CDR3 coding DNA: TGTGCCAGTAGTATAGGGCCAGCGATAACTAACTATGGCTACACCTTC.

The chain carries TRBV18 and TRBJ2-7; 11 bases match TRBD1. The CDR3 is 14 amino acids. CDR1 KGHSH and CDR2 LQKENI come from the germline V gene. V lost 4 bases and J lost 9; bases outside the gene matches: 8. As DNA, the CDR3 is TGTGCCAGCTCACTGGACAGGGGGCCGTCGGTGCAGTACGTC. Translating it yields CASSLDRGPSVQYV.

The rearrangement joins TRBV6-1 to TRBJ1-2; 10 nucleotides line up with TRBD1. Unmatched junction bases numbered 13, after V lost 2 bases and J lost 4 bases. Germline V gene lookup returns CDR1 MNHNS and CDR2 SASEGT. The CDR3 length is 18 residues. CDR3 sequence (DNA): TGTGCCAGCAGTGAATTGGCCCCGGGACAGGGGTATTCCTATGGCTACACCTTC. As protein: CASSELAPGQGYSYGYTF.

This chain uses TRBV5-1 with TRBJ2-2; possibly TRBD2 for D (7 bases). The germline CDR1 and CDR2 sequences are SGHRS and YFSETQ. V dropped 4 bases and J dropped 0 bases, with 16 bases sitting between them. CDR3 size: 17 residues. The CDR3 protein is CASSGGAPGSNTGELFF. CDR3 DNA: TGCGCCAGCAGCGGGGGGGCACCAGGGTCGAACACCGGGGAGCTGTTTTTT.

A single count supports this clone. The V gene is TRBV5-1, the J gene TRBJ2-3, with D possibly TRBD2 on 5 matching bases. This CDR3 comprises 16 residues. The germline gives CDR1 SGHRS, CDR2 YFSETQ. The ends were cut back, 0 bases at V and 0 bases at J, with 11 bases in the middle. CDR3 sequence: CASSLVGGSSTDTQYF. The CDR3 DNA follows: TGCGCCAGCAGCTTGGTCGGCGGGTCTAGCACAGATACGCAGTATTTT.

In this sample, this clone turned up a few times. As DNA, the CDR3 is TGCGCCAGCAGCCGCCGAACGGTAGCAGGGCTCACTGAAGCTTTCTTT. Translating gives CASSRRTVAGLTEAFF. The V and J genes are TRBV4-1 and TRBJ1-1, with D tentatively TRBD1 (5 bases). CDR3 length: 16 amino acids. Deletions cut 4 bases from V and 4 bases from J, with 19 bases between. CDR1 is MGHRA and CDR2 is YSYEKL in the germline V gene.

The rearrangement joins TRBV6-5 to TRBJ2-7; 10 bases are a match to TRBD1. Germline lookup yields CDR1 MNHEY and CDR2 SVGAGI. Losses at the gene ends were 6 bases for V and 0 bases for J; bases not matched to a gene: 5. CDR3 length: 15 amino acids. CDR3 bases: TGTGCCAGCAGGGCCGGGACAGGGGCCTCCTACGAGCAGTACGTC. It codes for CASRAGTGASYEQYV.

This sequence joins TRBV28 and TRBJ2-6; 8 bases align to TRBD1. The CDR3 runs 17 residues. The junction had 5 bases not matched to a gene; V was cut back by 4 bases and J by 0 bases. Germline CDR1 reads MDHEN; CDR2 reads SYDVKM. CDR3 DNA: TGTGCCAGCAGTTCCTGGACAGGGAGCTCTGGGGCCAACGTCCTGACTTTC. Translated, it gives CASSSWTGSSGANVLTF.

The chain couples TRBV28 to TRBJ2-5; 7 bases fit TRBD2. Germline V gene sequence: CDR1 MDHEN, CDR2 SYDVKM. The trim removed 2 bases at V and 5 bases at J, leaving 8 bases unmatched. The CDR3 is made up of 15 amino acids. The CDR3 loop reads CASSLVGGGRETQYF. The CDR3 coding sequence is TGTGCCAGCAGTTTAGTGGGGGGGGGAAGGGAGACCCAGTACTTC.

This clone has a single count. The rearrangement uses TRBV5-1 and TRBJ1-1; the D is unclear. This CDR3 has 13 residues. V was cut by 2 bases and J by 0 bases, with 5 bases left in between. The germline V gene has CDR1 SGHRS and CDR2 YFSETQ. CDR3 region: CASSFFMNTEAFF. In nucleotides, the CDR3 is TGCGCCAGCAGCTTCTTCATGAACACTGAAGCTTTCTTT.

The CDR3 coding sequence is TGTGCCAGCAGTTTTTGGGGACAGCCCCAGCATTTT. Amino acid sequence: CASSFWGQPQHF. The gene calls are TRBV27 and TRBJ1-5; D remains unclear. The ends were cut back, 3 bases at V and 7 bases at J, with 7 bases in the middle. This CDR3 is 12 amino acids long. The germline gives CDR1 MNHEY, CDR2 SMNVEV (reference sequence).

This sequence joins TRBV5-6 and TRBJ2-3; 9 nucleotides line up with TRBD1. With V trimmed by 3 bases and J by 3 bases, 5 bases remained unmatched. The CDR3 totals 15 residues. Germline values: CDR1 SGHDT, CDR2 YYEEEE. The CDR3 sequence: CASSSDRGVTDTQYF. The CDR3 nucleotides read TGTGCCAGCAGCTCTGACAGGGGGGTGACAGATACGCAGTATTTT.

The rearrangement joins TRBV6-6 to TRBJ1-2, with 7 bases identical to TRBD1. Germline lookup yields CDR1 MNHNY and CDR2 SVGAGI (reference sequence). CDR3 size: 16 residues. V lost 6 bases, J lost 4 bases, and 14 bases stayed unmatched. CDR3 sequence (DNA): TGTGCCAGCAGCTCTCAGGGGGGTCGGGTCGGCTATGGCTACACCTTC. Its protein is CASSSQGGRVGYGYTF.

Written as DNA, the CDR3 is TGTGCCAGCAGTTACTCGAGACAGGGAACCGAGCAGTACGTC. Amino acids: CASSYSRQGTEQYV. The rearrangement joins TRBV6-2 or TRBV6-3 to TRBJ2-7, with 7 bases fitting TRBD1. V trimming: 0 bases; J trimming: 6 bases; junction bases outside the gene matches: 5. Germline V CDR1 and CDR2: MNHEY, SVGEGT. The CDR3 length is 14 residues.